Each of the 9 T cell receptor beta chains below was sequenced from the same sample in a study of PD-L1 blockade in urothelial cancer. Libraries were prepared by immunoSEQ multiplex PCR; TCRdb keeps only in-frame clonotypes and omits some of them. The table shows 53,000 or so clones, with more than 70% occurring only once. Time point: peripheral blood 6 weeks after treatment start. This material consisted of PBMCs, taken around atezolizumab (anti-PD-L1) treatment. These receptor sequences come from a man aged 55 to 70 with urothelial cancer.

The chain uses TRBV30 and TRBJ1-1; the D gene is possibly TRBD1 (5 bases). The CDR3 is 13 amino acids. Germline V gives CDR1 GTSNPN, CDR2 SVGIG (reference sequence). With 2 bases removed from V and 3 bases from J, the gap between germline ends came to 10 bases. The CDR3 DNA reads TGTGCCTGGAGTCTTCGCAGGGACACTGAAGCTTTCTTT. Translating it yields CAWSLRRDTEAFF.

The V call is TRBV13, the J call TRBJ2-7, with 14 bases that match TRBD2. The CDR3 length is 17 residues. CDR1 is PRHDT, CDR2 FYEKMQ, per germline (reference sequence). V shed 4 bases and J 3 bases; nucleotides not matched to a gene: 8. CDR3 sequence (DNA): TGTGCCAGCAGCTGCCTGCGACTAGCGGGAGGGGACTACGAGCAGTACTTC. This translates into CASSCLRLAGGDYEQYF.

This chain links TRBV7-9 with TRBJ2-1; tentative D call: TRBD2 (6 bases). The V and J ends lost 1 base and 0 bases respectively, with 7 bases between them. The V gene's germline CDR1 is SEHNR and CDR2 FQNEAQ (reference sequence). The CDR3 covers 15 residues. The CDR3 coding sequence is TGTGCCAGCAGCTTAGGCGGGGACTCCTACAATGAGCAGTTCTTC. This translates into CASSLGGDSYNEQFF.

This clone is categorized as large. This sequence joins TRBV16 and TRBJ1-5; D not certain. This CDR3 is 13 amino acids long. Trimming removed 8 bases from V and 0 bases from J, with 8 bases in between. Germline assignment: CDR1 KGHSY and CDR2 FQNENV. The CDR3 DNA is TGTGCCAGCGAAGGAGATAGCAATCAGCCCCAGCATTTT. As protein: CASEGDSNQPQHF.

This chain uses TRBV7-7 with TRBJ2-2; 12 bases line up with TRBD2. CDR3 length equals 17 residues. Germline V gives CDR1 SSHAT, CDR2 FNYEAQ (reference sequence). V dropped 5 bases and J dropped 0; count of bases not matched to a gene: 4. CDR3 in amino acids: CASSPSSGGANTGELFF. The DNA of the CDR3 is TGTGCCAGCAGCCCGTCTAGCGGGGGGGCGAACACCGGGGAGCTGTTTTTT.

This sequence joins TRBV11-2 and TRBJ2-1; D call uncertain. The germline V and J ends were trimmed by 5 bases and 10 bases, with 9 bases remaining between them. CDR1 is SGHAT and CDR2 is FQNNGV in the germline V gene. The CDR3 sequence is 11 residues long. The CDR3 DNA follows: TGTGCCAGCAGCCCAGCGAGGGAGCAGTTCTTC. This gives the protein CASSPAREQFF.

The V and J genes are TRBV7-9 and TRBJ1-2, with 9 bases matching TRBD1. The trim removed 4 bases at V and 4 bases at J, leaving 10 bases unmatched. CDR3 length equals 16 residues. Looked up from germline, CDR1 is SEHNR and CDR2 is FQNEAQ (reference sequence). CDR3 region: CASSSQDRGMGYGYTF. CDR3 nucleotides: TGTGCCAGCAGCTCCCAAGACAGGGGGATGGGCTATGGCTACACCTTC.

The chain recombines TRBV28 with TRBJ1-1; tentative D call: TRBD1 (5 bases). Trimming cost V 6 bases and J 3 bases, with 11 bases left between them. The CDR3 has 13 amino acids. Germline CDR1 MDHEN, CDR2 SYDVKM. The CDR3 loop reads CASREGGDTEAFF. As DNA, the CDR3 is TGTGCCAGCAGGGAGGGAGGGGACACTGAAGCTTTCTTT. The full variable domain, with the rest looked up from reference TRBV28 and TRBJ1-1, is DVKVTQSSRYLVKRTGEKVFLECVQDMDHENMFWYRQDPGLGLRLIYFSYDVKMKEKGDIPEGYSVSREKKERFSLILESASTNQTSMYLCASREGGDTEAFFGQGTRLTVV.

This chain joins TRBV6-1 and TRBJ2-7, with TRBD2 matching over 9 bases. V was clipped by 7 bases and J by 8 bases; unmatched bases: 12. This CDR3 spans 14 amino acids. The germline CDR1 and CDR2 sequences are MNHNS and SASEGT. CDR3 sequence reads: CASKIAGASNKQYF. The CDR3 DNA sequence: TGTGCCAGCAAAATAGCGGGGGCCTCGAACAAGCAGTACTTC.